These 16 T cell receptor beta chains were sequenced from one sample in a study of T cell clones after liver transplantation. Measured with immunoSEQ multiplex PCR; TCRdb has only the in-frame clones, and not every one. Of some 16,000 clones in the sample, more than 70% were seen once. The sample in question was CD8+ T cells from blood, obtained less than 50 months after liver transplant. Receptor source: a human patient who received a liver transplant. Some T cells may be the graft donor's.

This rearrangement joins TRBV7-2 to TRBJ2-5, with D maybe TRBD2 (6 bases). V was pared by 1 base and J by 3 bases, with 12 bases between. Germline CDR1 is SGHTA and CDR2 is FQGNSA. The CDR3 runs to 15 residues. The CDR3 coding sequence is TGTGCCAGCAGCTTAGAGACTAGTGGGGAAGAGACCCAGTACTTC. This gives the protein CASSLETSGEETQYF.

As regards this clone: The germline gene is not matched at one end of the junction; a read error may be the cause. This CDR3 reads CASSQEMGRVDSPLHF. For the CDR3, the DNA is TGCGCCAGCAGCCAAGAAATGGGGAGGGTCGATTCACCCCTCCACTTT. V gene TRBV5-5 combines with J gene TRBJ1-6; D gene unclear. CDR1 is SGHKS and CDR2 is YYEKEE in the germline V gene (reference sequence). CDR3 size: 16 residues. The entire variable domain, with the rest obtained from reference TRBV5-5 and TRBJ1-6, is as follows: DAGVTQSPTHLIKTRGQQVTLRCSPISGHKSVSWYQQVLGQGPQFIFQYYEKEERGRGNFPDRFSARQFPNYSSELNVNALLLGDSALYLCASSQEMGRVDSPLHFGNGTRLTVT.

This clone was picked up one time. The chain recombines TRBV7-2 with TRBJ1-2; weak D call: TRBD1 (6 bases). This CDR3 has 15 amino acids. V was shortened by 5 bases and J by 8 bases, with 21 bases between the two germline ends. Germline V gene data show CDR1 as SGHTA and CDR2 as FQGNSA. The CDR3 here is CASSPTTQGGGGYTF. CDR3 coding DNA: TGTGCCAGCAGCCCTACCACACAGGGAGGTGGAGGCTACACCTTC. The full variable domain, with the rest looked up from reference TRBV7-2 and TRBJ1-2, is GAGVSQSPSNKVTEKGKDVELRCDPISGHTALYWYRQSLGQGLEFLIYFQGNSAPDKSGLPSDRFSAERTGGSVSTLTIQRTQQEDSAVYLCASSPTTQGGGGYTFGSGTRLTVV.

This chain uses TRBV6-1 with TRBJ1-5; no clear D gene. The CDR3 has 15 residues. Germline V gene data show CDR1 as MNHNS and CDR2 as SASEGT. V lost 6 bases and J lost 0, with 12 bases in between. CDR3 sequence: CASRVSADSNQPQHF. The CDR3 region has the DNA TGTGCCAGCAGGGTGTCGGCGGATAGCAATCAGCCCCAGCATTTT.

The chain combines TRBV14 with TRBJ2-7, with TRBD1 matching 7 bases. The CDR3 extends over 15 amino acids. The junction had 9 bases not matched to a gene; V was cut back by 5 bases and J by 2 bases. CDR1 is SGHDN, CDR2 FVKESK, per germline. The CDR3 coding sequence is TGTGCCAGCAGCTGTCCCCCCGGACAGGCCTACGAGCAGTACTTC. Its protein product is CASSCPPGQAYEQYF.

The genes are TRBV5-1 and TRBJ1-1; TRBD1 is a possible D gene (6 bases). Trimming shortened V by 0 bases and J by 6 bases, and 12 bases separated the two germline ends. CDR1 SGHRS and CDR2 YFSETQ come from the germline V gene. The CDR3 is 14 amino acids. This CDR3 reads CASSLAGEVAEAFF. The CDR3 DNA reads TGCGCCAGCAGCTTGGCAGGGGAAGTCGCTGAAGCTTTCTTT.

The J gene is TRBJ1-2, the V gene TRBV19, with 7 bases lining up with TRBD1. The CDR3 has 17 residues. The trim removed 3 bases at V and 3 bases at J, leaving 13 bases unmatched. CDR1 is LNHDA and CDR2 is SQIVND in the germline V gene (reference sequence). The CDR3 bases are TGTGCCAGTAGTATCCTGAATCCGACAGGGTGGGACTATGGCTACACCTTC. This codes for CASSILNPTGWDYGYTF.

The chain links TRBV15 to TRBJ1-4; 9 bases match TRBD1. The CDR3 consists of 14 residues. Germline V lookup: CDR1 LNHNV, CDR2 YYDKDF (reference sequence). V trimming: 5 bases; J trimming: 6 bases; junction bases outside the gene matches: 4. For the CDR3, the DNA is TGTGCCACCAGCGGGGACAGGGCGGATGAAAAACTGTTTTTT. Encoded protein: CATSGDRADEKLFF.

The V gene is TRBV5-6, the J gene TRBJ1-4, with D uncertain. The V gene lost 3 bases and the J gene lost 5 bases, with 2 bases spanning the gap. CDR1 is SGHDT and CDR2 is YYEEEE in the germline V gene. The CDR3 consists of 11 residues. The CDR3 DNA reads TGTGCCAGCAGCTCGAATGAAAAACTGTTTTTT. It is translated as CASSSNEKLFF.

V usage is TRBV4-3 and J usage is TRBJ1-2; D gene uncertain. The CDR3 is made up of 16 amino acids. Per germline, CDR1 LGHNA and CDR2 YSLEER. V was trimmed by 0 bases and J by 8 bases, leaving 19 bases between them. Written as DNA, the CDR3 is TGCGCCAGCAGCCAAGATCAATCGGGGAACCCCTGGGGCTACACCTTC. Encoded protein: CASSQDQSGNPWGYTF.

J is TRBJ2-1 and V is TRBV4-3; TRBD1 matches 7 bases. Germline V lookup: CDR1 LGHNA, CDR2 YSLEER. This CDR3 contains 15 residues. Trimming cost V 4 bases and J 1 base; bases outside gene matches: 4. CDR3 DNA sequence: TGCGCCAGCAGCCCACAGGGGCATTCCTACAATGAGCAGTTCTTC. Its protein is CASSPQGHSYNEQFF.

The chain is built from TRBV7-6 and TRBJ2-2; TRBD1 matches at 8 bases. This CDR3 region has 17 residues. Germline CDR1 and CDR2: SGHVS and FNYEAQ. Losses at the gene ends were 4 bases for V and 2 bases for J; bases not matched to a gene: 9. The CDR3 loop reads CASSSQGASLNTGELFF. In nucleotides, the CDR3 is TGTGCCAGCAGCTCGCAGGGGGCGAGCCTAAACACCGGGGAGCTGTTTTTT.

V usage is TRBV5-1 and J usage is TRBJ1-4; 8 nucleotides match TRBD1. The germline gives CDR1 SGHRS, CDR2 YFSETQ. The V segment lost 4 bases and the J segment 6 bases; nucleotides outside the gene matches: 5. The CDR3 has 14 amino acids. CDR3 loop: CASSAGQVDEKLFF. The DNA of the CDR3 is TGCGCCAGCAGCGCGGGACAGGTCGATGAAAAACTGTTTTTT.

The J gene is TRBJ2-1, the V gene TRBV13; D gene uncertain. V was trimmed by 5 bases and J by 3 bases, leaving 17 bases between them. This CDR3 contains 16 residues. Germline CDR1 is PRHDT and CDR2 is FYEKMQ (reference sequence). The CDR3 sequence is CASSQTHRKGYNEQFF. The DNA for the CDR3 is TGTGCCAGCAGCCAAACCCACCGCAAAGGCTACAATGAGCAGTTCTTC.

This clone came up once. This chain joins TRBV27 and TRBJ2-7; the D gene is possibly TRBD1 (5 bases). This CDR3 is built from 14 residues. V dropped 2 bases and J dropped 6 bases, with 14 bases sitting between them. Germline V gene sequence: CDR1 MNHEY, CDR2 SMNVEV (reference sequence). The CDR3, as DNA: TGTGCCAGCAGTTTAGGGGCAGGGTATCGCGAGCAGTACTTC. This sequence encodes CASSLGAGYREQYF.

This clone was recorded only once. The chain couples TRBV11-2 to TRBJ2-1; TRBD2 is a possible D gene (5 bases). Per germline, CDR1 SGHAT and CDR2 FQNNGV. This CDR3 has 13 residues. Trimming left V 2 bases short and J 5 bases short, with 7 bases between. In DNA form, the CDR3 reads TGTGCCAGCAGCTTACGCGGGCACAATGAGCAGTTCTTC. Amino acid sequence: CASSLRGHNEQFF.